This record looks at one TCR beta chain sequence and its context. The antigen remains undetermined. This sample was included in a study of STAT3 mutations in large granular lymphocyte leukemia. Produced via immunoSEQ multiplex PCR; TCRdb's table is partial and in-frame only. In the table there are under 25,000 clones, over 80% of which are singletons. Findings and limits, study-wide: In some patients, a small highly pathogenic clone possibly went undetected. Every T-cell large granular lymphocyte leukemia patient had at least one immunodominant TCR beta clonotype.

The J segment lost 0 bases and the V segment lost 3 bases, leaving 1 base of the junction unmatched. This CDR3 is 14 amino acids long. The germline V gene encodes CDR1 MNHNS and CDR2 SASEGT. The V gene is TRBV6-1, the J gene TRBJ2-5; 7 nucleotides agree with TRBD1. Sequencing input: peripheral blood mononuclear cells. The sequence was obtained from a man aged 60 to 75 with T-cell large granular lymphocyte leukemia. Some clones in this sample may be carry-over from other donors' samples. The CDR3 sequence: CASSEGQNQETQYF. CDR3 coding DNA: TGTGCCAGCAGTGAGGGACAGAACCAAGAGACCCAGTACTTC.